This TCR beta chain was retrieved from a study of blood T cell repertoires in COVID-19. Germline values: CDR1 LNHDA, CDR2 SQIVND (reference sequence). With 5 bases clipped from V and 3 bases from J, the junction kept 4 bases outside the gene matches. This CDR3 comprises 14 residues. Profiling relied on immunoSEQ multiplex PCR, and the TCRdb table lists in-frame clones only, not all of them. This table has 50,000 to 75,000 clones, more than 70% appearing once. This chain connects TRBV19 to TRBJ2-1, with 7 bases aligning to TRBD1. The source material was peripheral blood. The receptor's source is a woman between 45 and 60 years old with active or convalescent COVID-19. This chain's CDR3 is CASSQGGGYNEQFF. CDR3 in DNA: TGTGCCAGTAGTCAAGGGGGCGGCTACAATGAGCAGTTCTTC. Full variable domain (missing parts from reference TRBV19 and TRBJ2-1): DGGITQSPKYLFRKEGQNVTLSCEQNLNHDAMYWYRQDPGQGLRLIYYSQIVNDFQKGDIAEGYSVSREKKESFPLTVTSAQKNPTAFYLCASSQGGGYNEQFFGPGTRLTVL.